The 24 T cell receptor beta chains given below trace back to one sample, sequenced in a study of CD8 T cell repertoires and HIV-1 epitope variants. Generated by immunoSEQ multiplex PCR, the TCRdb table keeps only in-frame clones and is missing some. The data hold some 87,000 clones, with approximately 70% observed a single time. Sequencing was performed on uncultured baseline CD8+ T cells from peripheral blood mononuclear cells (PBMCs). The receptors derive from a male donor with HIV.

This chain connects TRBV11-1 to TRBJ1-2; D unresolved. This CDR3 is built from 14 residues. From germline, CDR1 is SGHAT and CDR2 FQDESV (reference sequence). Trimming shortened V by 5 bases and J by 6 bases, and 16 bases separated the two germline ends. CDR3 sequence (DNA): TGTGCCAGCAGCCTTAACCTTGGGAACAATGGCTACACCTTC. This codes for CASSLNLGNNGYTF.

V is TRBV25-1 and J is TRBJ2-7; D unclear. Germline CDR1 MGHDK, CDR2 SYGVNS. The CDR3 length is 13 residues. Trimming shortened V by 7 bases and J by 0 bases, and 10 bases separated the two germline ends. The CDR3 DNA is TGTGCCAGCACGAAAGGGTTCTCCTACGAGCAGTACTTC. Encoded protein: CASTKGFSYEQYF.

Here the CDR3 DNA reads TGTGCCAGCAGTACAATGGCCAGCACAGATACGCAGTATTTT. It yields the protein CASSTMASTDTQYF. The V and J genes are TRBV6-1 and TRBJ2-3; D remains ambiguous. Germline loops: CDR1 MNHNS, CDR2 SASEGT. V was clipped by 5 bases and J by 0 bases, with 9 bases between them. This CDR3 has 14 amino acids.

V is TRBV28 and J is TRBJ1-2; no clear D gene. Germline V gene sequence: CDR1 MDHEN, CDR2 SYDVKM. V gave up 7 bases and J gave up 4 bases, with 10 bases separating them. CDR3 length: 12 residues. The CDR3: CASTPLGYGYTF. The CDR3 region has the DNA TGTGCCAGCACACCACTGGGCTATGGCTACACCTTC.

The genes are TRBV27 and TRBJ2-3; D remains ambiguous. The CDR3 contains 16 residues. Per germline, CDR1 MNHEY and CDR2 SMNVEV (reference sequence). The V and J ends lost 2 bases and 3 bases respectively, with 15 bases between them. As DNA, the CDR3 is TGTGCCAGCAGTTTAGGCTCTGGTGGTTTTACAGATACGCAGTATTTT. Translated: CASSLGSGGFTDTQYF.

Written as DNA, the CDR3 is TGTGCCAGCAGCGTAGCTACGGGGAGCTCCTACAATGAGCAGTTCTTC. Protein product: CASSVATGSSYNEQFF. The chain joins TRBV9 to TRBJ2-1, with D tentatively TRBD2 (5 bases). This CDR3 region has 16 residues. Germline loops: CDR1 SGDLS, CDR2 YYNGEE. Trimming removed 0 bases from V and 0 bases from J, with 10 bases in between.

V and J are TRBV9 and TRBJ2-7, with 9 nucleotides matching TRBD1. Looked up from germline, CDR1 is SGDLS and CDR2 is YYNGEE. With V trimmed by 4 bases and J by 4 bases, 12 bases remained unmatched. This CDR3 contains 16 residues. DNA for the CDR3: TGTGCCAGCAGCTCATACTCCGGGACAGGGTCGTACGAGCAGTACTTC. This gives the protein CASSSYSGTGSYEQYF. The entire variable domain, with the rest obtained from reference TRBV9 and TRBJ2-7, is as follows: DSGVTQTPKHLITATGQRVTLRCSPRSGDLSVYWYQQSLDQGLQFLIQYYNGEERAKGNILERFSAQQFPDLHSELNLSSLELGDSALYFCASSSYSGTGSYEQYFGPGTRLTVT.

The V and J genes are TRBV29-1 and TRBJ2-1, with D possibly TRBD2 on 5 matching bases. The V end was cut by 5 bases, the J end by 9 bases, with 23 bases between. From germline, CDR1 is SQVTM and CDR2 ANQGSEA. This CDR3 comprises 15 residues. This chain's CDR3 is CSVTGSNTPVTEQFF. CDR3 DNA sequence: TGCAGCGTTACGGGGAGCAACACTCCGGTCACTGAGCAGTTCTTC.

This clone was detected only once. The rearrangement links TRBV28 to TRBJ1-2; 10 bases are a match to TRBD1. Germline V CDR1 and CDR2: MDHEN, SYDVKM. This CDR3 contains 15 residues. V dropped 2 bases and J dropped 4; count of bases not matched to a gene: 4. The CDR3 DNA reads TGTGCCAGCAGTTTAGGGACAGGGGATCGCTATGGCTACACCTTC. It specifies CASSLGTGDRYGYTF.

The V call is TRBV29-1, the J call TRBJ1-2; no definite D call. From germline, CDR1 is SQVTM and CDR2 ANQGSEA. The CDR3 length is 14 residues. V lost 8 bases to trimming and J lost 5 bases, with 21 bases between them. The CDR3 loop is CSTTGATSLYGYTF. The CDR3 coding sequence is TGCAGCACGACGGGAGCGACGAGCCTTTATGGCTACACCTTC. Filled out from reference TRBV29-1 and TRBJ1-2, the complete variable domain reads SAVISQKPSRDICQRGTSLTIQCQVDSQVTMMFWYRQQPGQSLTLIATANQGSEATYESGFVIDKFPISRPNLTFSTLTVSNMSPEDSSIYLCSTTGATSLYGYTFGSGTRLTVV.

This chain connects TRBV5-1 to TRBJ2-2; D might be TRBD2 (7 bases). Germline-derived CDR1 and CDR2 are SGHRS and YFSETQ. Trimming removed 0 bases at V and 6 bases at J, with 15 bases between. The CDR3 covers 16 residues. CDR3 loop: CASSLEGGARAGELFF. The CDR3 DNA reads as TGCGCCAGCAGCTTGGAAGGGGGGGCCCGTGCCGGGGAGCTGTTTTTT.

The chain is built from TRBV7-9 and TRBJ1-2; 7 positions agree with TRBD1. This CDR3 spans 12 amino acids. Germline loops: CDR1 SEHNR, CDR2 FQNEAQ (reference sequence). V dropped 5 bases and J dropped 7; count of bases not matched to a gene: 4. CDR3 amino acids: CASSEQGSGYTF. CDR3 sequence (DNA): TGTGCCAGCAGCGAACAGGGGTCTGGCTACACCTTC.

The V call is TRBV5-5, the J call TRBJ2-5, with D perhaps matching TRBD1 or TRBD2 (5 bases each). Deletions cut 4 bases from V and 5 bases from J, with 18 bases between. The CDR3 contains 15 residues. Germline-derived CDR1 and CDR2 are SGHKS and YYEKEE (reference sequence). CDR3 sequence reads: CASSPDVGTWETQYF. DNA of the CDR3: TGTGCCAGCAGCCCCGATGTTGGGACCTGGGAGACCCAGTACTTC. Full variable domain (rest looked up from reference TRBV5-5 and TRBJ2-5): DAGVTQSPTHLIKTRGQQVTLRCSPISGHKSVSWYQQVLGQGPQFIFQYYEKEERGRGNFPDRFSARQFPNYSSELNVNALLLGDSALYLCASSPDVGTWETQYFGPGTRLLVL.

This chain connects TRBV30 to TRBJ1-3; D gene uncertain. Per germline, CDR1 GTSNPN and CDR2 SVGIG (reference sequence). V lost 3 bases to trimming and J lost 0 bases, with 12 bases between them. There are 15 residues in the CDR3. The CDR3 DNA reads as TGTGCCTGGAGAAGGGTCCCAGGCTCTGGAAACACCATATATTTT. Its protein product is CAWRRVPGSGNTIYF.

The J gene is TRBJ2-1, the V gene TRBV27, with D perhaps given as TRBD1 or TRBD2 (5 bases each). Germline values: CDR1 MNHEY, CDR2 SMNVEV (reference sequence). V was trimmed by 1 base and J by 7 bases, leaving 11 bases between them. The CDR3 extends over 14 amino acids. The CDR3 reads CASSLLGTGNEQFF. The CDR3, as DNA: TGTGCCAGCAGTTTATTGGGGACGGGTAATGAGCAGTTCTTC.

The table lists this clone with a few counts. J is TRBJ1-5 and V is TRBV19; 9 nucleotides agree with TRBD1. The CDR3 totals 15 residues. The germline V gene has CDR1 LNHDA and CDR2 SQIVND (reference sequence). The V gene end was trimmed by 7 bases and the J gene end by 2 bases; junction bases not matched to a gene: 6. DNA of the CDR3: TGTGCCAGTACCTCGGGACAGGGAGGCAATCAGCCCCAGCATTTT. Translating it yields CASTSGQGGNQPQHF.

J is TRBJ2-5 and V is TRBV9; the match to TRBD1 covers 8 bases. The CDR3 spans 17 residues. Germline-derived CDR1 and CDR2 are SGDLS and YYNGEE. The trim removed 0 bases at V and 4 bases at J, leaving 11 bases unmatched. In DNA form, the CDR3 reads TGTGCCAGCAGCGTAGCTACGCAGGGGGCCGGGGGAGAGACCCAGTACTTC. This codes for CASSVATQGAGGETQYF.

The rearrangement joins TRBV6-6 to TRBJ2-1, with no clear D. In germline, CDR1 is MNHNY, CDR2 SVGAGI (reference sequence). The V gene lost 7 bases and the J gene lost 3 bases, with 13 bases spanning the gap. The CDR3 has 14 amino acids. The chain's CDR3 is CASKRTESYNEQFF. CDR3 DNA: TGTGCCAGCAAGAGGACGGAGAGCTACAATGAGCAGTTCTTC.

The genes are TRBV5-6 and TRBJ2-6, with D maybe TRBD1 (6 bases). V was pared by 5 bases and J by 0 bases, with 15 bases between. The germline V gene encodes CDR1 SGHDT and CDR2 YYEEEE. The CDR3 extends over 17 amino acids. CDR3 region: CASRELGAPSGANVLTF. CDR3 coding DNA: TGTGCCAGCAGAGAGTTGGGGGCACCCTCTGGGGCCAACGTCCTGACTTTC.

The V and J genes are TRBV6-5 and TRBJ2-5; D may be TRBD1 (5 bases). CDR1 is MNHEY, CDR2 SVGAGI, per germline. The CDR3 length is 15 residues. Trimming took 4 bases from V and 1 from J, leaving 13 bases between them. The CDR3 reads CASSSPTGSQETQYF. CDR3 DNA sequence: TGTGCCAGCAGTTCTCCTACAGGCAGCCAAGAGACCCAGTACTTC.

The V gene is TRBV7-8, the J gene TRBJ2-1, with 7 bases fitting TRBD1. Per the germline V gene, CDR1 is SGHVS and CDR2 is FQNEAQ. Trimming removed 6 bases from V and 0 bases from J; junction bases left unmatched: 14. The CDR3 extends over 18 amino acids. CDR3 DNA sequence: TGTGCCAGCAGGAGGAAGGGGGCCGTATTGAGCTCCTACAATGAGCAGTTCTTC. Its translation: CASRRKGAVLSSYNEQFF.

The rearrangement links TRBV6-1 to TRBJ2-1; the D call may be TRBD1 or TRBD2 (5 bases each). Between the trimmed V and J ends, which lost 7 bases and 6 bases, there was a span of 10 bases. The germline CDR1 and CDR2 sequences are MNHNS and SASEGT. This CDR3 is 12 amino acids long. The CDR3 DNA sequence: TGTGCCAGCACCGAGGGGTTCAATGAGCAGTTCTTC. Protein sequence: CASTEGFNEQFF.

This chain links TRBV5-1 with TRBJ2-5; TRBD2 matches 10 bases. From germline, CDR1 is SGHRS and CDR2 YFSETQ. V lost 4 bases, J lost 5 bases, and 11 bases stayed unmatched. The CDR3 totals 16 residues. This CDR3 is CASSVNGASGGETQYF. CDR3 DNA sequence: TGCGCCAGCAGCGTTAATGGGGCTAGCGGGGGTGAGACCCAGTACTTC.

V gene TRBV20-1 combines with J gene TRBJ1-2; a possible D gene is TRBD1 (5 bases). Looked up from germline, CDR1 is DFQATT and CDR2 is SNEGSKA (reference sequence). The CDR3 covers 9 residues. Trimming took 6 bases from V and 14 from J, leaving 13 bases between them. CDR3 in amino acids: CSARGGSTF. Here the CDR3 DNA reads TGCAGTGCCCGCGGGGGGTCAACCTTC.